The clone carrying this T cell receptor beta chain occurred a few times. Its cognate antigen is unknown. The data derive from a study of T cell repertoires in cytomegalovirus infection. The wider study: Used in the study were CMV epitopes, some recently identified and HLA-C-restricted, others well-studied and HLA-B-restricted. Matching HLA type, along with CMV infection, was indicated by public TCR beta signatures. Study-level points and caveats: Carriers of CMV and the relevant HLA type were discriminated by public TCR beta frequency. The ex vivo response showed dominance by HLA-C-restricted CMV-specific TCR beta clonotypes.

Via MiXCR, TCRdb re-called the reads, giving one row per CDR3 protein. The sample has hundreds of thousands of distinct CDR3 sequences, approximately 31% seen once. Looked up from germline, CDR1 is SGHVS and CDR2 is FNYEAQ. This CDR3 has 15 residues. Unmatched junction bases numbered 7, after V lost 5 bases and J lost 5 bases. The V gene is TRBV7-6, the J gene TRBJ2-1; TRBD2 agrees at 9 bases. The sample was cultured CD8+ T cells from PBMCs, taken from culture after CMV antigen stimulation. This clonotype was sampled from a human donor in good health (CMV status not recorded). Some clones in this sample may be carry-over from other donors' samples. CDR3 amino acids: CASSQIAGVNNEQFF. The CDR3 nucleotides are TGTGCCAGCAGCCAGATAGCGGGGGTCAACAATGAGCAGTTCTTC.